This T cell receptor beta chain is drawn from a study of blood T cell repertoires in COVID-19. The protocol was immunoSEQ multiplex PCR, while the TCRdb copy is restricted to in-frame clones and leaves out a portion. Of around 29,000 clones listed, 87% are singletons. Specimen: peripheral blood. The receptor's source is a human donor in a cohort sampled during active COVID-19.

The CDR3 loop reads CASRGSDTEAFF. CDR3 bases: TGTGCCAGCCGGGGGTCTGACACTGAAGCTTTCTTT. This chain connects TRBV7-9 to TRBJ1-1; D perhaps matches TRBD1 (5 bases). Germline loops: CDR1 SEHNR, CDR2 FQNEAQ (reference sequence). The V and J ends lost 8 bases and 3 bases respectively, with 10 bases between them. The CDR3 totals 12 residues. The variable domain in full, completed from reference TRBV7-9 and TRBJ1-1, reads DTGVSQNPRHKITKRGQNVTFRCDPISEHNRLYWYRQTLGQGPEFLTYFQNEAQLEKSRLLSDRFSAERPKGSFSTLEIQRTEQGDSAMYLCASRGSDTEAFFGQGTRLTVV.